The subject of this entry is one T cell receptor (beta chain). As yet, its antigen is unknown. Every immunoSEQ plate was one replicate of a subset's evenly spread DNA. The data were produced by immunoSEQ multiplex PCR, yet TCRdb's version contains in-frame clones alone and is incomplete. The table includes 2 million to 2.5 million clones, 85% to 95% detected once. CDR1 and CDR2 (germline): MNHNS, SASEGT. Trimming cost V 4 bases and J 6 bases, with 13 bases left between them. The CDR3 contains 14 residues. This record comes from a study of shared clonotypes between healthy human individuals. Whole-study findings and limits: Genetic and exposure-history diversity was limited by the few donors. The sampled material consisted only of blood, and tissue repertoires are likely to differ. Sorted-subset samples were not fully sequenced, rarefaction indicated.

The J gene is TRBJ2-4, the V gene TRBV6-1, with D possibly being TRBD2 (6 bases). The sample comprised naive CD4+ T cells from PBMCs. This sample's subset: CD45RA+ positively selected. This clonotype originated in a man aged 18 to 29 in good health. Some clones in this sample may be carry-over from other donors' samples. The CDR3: CASSGPGGLNIQYF. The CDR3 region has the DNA TGTGCCAGCAGTGGACCCGGGGGTCTAAACATTCAGTACTTC.